Only a few counts were recorded for the clone carrying this T cell receptor (beta chain). This specimen comes from a study of neurological immune-mediated disorders. 5'RACE generated cDNA with 10-nucleotide random UMIs. Using its own MiXCR run on the 5' RACE reads, TCRdb lists one record per CDR3 protein. Of under 130,000 distinct CDR3 sequences listed, 9.5% to 14% are singletons. Noted time point: longitudinal time-point 3. The CDR3 is 15 residues long. Germline V gives CDR1 DFQATT, CDR2 SNEGSKA (reference sequence). V dropped 3 bases and J dropped 0 bases, with 9 bases sitting between them. The chain carries TRBV20-1 and TRBJ2-6; no clear D gene. The sample taken for sequencing was PBMCs. This sequence originates from a female donor with HTLV-1-associated myelopathy (HAM/TSP). The CDR3 DNA reads as TGCAGTGCTAGCCCCGTTCCCTCTGGGGCCAACGTCCTGACTTTC. It yields the protein CSASPVPSGANVLTF.